Shown below are 3 T cell receptor beta chains from a single sample sequenced in a study of cytomegalovirus exposure and HLA in healthy donors. The PCR used 60 Vbeta and 13 Jbeta primers. Using immunoSEQ multiplex PCR, the repertoire was profiled, and TCRdb retains in-frame clones only, with some absent. The data show more than 75,000 clones, approximately 79% seen once. Specimen: PBMCs. The receptors derive from a woman aged 40 to 50 in good health and CMV-seronegative.

The chain links TRBV4-3 to TRBJ2-2; 7 positions agree with TRBD1. With 6 bases clipped from V and 11 bases from J, the junction kept 9 bases outside the gene matches. The germline V gene has CDR1 LGHNA and CDR2 YSLEER. The CDR3 totals 13 residues. The CDR3 here is CASSPGGSGELFF. CDR3 DNA sequence: TGCGCCAGCAGTCCAGGGGGATCTGGTGAGCTGTTTTTT.

The chain links TRBV30 to TRBJ2-3; 9 nucleotides line up with TRBD1. The germline CDR1 and CDR2 sequences are GTSNPN and SVGIG (reference sequence). The ends lost 0 bases at V and 7 bases at J; junction bases unmatched: 8. This CDR3 has 15 amino acids. The CDR3 DNA is TGTGCCTGGAGTGTAATGGGACAGGGCCGGAATACGCAGTATTTT. Protein product: CAWSVMGQGRNTQYF.

The chain carries TRBV4-1 and TRBJ2-7, with a weak D call TRBD1 (6 bases). Trimming left V 4 bases short and J 4 bases short, with 23 bases between. Looked up from germline, CDR1 is MGHRA and CDR2 is YSYEKL. There are 17 residues in the CDR3. The CDR3 region has the DNA TGCGCCAGCAGCCTCGTTCAGGACAGCCCTTTGGGGTACGAGCAGTACTTC. It specifies CASSLVQDSPLGYEQYF.